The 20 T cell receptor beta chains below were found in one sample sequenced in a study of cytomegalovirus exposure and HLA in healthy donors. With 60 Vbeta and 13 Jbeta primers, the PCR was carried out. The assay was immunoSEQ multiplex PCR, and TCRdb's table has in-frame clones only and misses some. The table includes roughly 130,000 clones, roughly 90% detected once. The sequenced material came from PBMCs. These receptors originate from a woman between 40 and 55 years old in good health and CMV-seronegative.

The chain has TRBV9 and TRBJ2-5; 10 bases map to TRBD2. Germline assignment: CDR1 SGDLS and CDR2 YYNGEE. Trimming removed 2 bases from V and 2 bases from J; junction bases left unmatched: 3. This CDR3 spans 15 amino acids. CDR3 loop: CASSVGLAFQETQYF. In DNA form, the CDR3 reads TGTGCCAGCAGCGTGGGACTAGCGTTTCAAGAGACCCAGTACTTC.

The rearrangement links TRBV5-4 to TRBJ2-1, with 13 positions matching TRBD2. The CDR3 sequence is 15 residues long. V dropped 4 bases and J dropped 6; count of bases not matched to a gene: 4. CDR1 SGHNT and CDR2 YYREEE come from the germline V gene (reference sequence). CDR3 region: CASSGGTSGTNEQFF. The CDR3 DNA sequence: TGTGCCAGCAGCGGTGGGACTAGCGGGACCAATGAGCAGTTCTTC.

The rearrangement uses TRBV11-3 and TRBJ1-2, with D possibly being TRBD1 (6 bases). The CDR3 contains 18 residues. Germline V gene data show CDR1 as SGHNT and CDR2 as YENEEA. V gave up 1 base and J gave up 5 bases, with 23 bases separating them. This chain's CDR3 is CASSLGPTGMDLRYGYTF. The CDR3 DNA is TGTGCCAGCAGCTTAGGCCCAACAGGGATGGATCTTCGTTATGGCTACACCTTC.

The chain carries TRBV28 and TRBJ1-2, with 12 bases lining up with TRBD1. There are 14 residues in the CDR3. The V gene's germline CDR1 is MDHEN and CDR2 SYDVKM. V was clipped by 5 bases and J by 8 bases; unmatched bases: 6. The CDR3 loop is CASSVGQGARGYTF. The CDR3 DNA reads TGTGCCAGCAGTGTGGGACAGGGGGCGCGGGGCTACACCTTC.

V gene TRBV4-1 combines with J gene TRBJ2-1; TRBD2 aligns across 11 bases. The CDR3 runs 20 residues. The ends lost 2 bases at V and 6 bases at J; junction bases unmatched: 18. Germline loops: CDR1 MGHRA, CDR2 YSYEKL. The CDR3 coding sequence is TGCGCCAGCAGCCAATATTCCGGGACACTCACTAGCGGGAGTCGCAATGAGCAGTTCTTC. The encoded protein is CASSQYSGTLTSGSRNEQFF.

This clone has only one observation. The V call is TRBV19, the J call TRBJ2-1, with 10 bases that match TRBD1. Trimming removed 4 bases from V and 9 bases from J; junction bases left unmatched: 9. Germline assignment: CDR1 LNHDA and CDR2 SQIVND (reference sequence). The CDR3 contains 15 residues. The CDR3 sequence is CASSTTRTGGGEQFF. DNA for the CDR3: TGTGCCAGTAGTACCACCAGGACAGGGGGGGGTGAGCAGTTCTTC.

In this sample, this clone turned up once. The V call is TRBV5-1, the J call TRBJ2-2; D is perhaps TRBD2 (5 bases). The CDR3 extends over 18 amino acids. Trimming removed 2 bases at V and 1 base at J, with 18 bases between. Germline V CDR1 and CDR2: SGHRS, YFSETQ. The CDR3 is CASSFVAGHKVNTGELFF. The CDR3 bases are TGCGCCAGCAGCTTCGTCGCGGGTCATAAGGTGAACACCGGGGAGCTGTTTTTT.

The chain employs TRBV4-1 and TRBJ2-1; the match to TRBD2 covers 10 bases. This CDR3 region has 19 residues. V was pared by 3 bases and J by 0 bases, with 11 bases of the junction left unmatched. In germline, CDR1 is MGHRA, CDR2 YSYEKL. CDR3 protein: CASSHPGLARGSSYNEQFF. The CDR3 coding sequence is TGCGCCAGCAGCCATCCGGGACTAGCGAGGGGGAGCTCCTACAATGAGCAGTTCTTC.

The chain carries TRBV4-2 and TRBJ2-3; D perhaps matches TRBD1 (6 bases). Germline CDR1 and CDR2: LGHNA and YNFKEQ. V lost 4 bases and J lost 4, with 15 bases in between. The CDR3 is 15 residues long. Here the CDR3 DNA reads TGTGCCAGCAGCCTCCGGACAGCCAGCTCAGATACGCAGTATTTT. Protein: CASSLRTASSDTQYF.

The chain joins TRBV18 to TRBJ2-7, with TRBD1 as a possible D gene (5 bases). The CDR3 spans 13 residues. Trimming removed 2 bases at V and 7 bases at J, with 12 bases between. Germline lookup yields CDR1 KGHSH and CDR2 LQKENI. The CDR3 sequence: CASSPTGPDEQYF. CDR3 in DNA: TGTGCCAGCTCACCAACAGGCCCAGATGAGCAGTACTTC.

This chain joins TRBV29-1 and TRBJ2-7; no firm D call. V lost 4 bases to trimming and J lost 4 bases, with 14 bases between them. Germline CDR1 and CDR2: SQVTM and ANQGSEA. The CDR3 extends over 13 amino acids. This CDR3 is CSVVYPGGYEQYF. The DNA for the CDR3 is TGCAGCGTTGTGTATCCGGGTGGTTACGAGCAGTACTTC.

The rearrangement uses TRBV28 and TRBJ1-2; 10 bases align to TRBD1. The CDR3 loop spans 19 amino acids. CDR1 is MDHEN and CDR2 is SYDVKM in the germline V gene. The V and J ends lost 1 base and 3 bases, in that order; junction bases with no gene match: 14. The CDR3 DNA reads TGTGCCAGCAGTTTATATCCTTCGGGACAGGGGATCTCCCACTATGGCTACACCTTC. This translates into CASSLYPSGQGISHYGYTF.

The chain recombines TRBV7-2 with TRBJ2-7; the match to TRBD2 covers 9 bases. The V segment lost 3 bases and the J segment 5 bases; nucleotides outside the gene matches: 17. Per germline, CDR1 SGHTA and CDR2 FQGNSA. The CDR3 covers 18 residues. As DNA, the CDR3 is TGTGCCAGCAGCTTCCTTAGCCCCATTGCGGGAGGGAGGCACGAGCAGTACTTC. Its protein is CASSFLSPIAGGRHEQYF.

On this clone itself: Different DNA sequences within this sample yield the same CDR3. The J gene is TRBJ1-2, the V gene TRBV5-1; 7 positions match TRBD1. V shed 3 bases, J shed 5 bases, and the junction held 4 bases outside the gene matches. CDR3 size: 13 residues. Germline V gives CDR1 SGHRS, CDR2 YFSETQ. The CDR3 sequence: CASSSGQSYGYTF. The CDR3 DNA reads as TGCGCCAGCAGCTCGGGACAGTCTTATGGCTACACCTTC.

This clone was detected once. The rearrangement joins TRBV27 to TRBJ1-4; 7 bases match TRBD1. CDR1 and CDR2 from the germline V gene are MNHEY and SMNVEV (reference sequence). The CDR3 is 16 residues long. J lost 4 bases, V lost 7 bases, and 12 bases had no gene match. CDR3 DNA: TGTGCCAGCACCCCAACAGGGGCCAGGGGTAATGAAAAACTGTTTTTT. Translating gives CASTPTGARGNEKLFF.

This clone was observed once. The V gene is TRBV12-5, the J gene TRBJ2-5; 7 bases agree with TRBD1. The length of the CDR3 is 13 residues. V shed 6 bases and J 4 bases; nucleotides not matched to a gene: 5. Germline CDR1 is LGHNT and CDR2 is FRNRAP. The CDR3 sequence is CASGRQGVETQYF. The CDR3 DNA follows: TGTGCTAGTGGCCGACAGGGTGTAGAGACCCAGTACTTC.

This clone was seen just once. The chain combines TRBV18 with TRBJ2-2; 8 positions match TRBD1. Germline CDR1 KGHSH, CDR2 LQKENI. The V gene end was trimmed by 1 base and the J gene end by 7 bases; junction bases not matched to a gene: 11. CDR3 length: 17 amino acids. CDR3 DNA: TGTGCCAGCTCACCACGCGACAGGGGACCCTCCTACGGGGAGCTGTTTTTT. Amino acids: CASSPRDRGPSYGELFF.

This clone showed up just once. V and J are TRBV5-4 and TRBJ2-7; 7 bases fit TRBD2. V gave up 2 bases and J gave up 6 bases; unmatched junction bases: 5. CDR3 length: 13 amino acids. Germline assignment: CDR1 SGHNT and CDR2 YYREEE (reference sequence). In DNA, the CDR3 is TGTGCCAGCAGCTTTGGGGGGGGACGCGAGCAGTACTTC. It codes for CASSFGGGREQYF.

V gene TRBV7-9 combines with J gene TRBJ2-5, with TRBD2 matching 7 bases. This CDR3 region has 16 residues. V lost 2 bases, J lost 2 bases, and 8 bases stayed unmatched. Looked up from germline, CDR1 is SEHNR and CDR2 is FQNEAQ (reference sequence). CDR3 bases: TGTGCCAGCAGCTTACCGGCGGGGACTAAACAAGAGACCCAGTACTTC. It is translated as CASSLPAGTKQETQYF.

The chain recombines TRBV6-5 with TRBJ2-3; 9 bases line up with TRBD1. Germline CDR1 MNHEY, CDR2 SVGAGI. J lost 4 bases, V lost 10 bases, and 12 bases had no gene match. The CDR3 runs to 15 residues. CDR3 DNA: TGTGCCACTACGCCGGGACAGGGACTCTCAGATACGCAGTATTTT. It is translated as CATTPGQGLSDTQYF.